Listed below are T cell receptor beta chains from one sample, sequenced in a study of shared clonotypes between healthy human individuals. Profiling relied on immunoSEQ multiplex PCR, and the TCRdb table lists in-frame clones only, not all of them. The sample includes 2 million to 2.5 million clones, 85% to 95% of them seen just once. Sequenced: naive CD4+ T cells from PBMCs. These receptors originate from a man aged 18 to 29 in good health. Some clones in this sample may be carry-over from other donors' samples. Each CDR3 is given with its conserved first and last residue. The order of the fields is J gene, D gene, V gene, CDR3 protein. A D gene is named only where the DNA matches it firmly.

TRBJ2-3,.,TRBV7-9,CANAGAATDTQYF
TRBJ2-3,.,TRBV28,CASSFRVRDTQYF
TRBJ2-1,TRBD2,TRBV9,CASSVDSGGYNEQFF
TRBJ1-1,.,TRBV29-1,CSSTAGDTEAFF
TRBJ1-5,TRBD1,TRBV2,CASSDTGGRQPQHF
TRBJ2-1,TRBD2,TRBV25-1,CASSDLGLAKDEQFF
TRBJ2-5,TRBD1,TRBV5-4,CASSRQGVGETQYF
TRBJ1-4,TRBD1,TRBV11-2,CASSETGEKLFF
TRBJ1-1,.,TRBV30,CAWSVGRSTEAFF
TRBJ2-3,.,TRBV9,CASSGAGRDTQYF
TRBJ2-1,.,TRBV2,CASSGAQNEQFF
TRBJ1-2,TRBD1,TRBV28,CASSLPRGQGYTF
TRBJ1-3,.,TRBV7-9,CASSTSYPAGNTIYF
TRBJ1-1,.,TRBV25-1,CASRSMGPAFF
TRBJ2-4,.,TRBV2,CASSEVSRGNIQYF
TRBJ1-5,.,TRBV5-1,CASSSGSNQPQHF
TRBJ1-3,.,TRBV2,CASSERRSGNTIYF
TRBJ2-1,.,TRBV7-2,CASSASTRANEQFF
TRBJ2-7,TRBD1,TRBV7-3,CASSSTGGGRQYF
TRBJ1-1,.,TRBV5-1,CASSLETAMGAFF
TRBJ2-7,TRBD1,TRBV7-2,CASSPRRDRDYEQYF
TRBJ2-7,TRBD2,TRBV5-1,CASSTGLAGDEQYF
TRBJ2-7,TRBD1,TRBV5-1,CASSFQTGTGLSYEQYF
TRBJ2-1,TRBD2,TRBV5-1,CASSLLAGLYNEQFF
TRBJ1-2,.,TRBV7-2,CASSLSGGPAGGYTF
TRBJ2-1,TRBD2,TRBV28,CASRSGTRNEQFF
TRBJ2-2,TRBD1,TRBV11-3,CASSLLAGQDAKSNTGELFF
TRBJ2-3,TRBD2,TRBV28,CASSTLAGGSDTQYF
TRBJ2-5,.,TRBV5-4,CASSSGQFTEETQYF
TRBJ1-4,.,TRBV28,CASRRGGKNEKLFF
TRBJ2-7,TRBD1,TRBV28,CASSPGTADVREQYF
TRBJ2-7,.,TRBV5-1,CASSFGKGSSYEQYF
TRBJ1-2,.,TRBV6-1,CASSEAGRRADYGYTF
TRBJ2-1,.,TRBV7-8,CASSPRESGDYNEQFF
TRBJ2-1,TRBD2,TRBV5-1,CASSLPLAGAYNEQFF
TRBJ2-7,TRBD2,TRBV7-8,CASSKGSGAHRYEQYF
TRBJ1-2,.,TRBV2,CASSDRGNYGYTF
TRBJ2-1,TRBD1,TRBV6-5,CASSDGQGGSEQFF
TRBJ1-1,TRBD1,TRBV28,CATMSGTAKTEAFF
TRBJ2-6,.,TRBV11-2,CASSLVLQSSGANVLTF
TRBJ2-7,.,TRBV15,CATSSTDRSGEQYF
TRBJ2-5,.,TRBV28,CASSLMAGELETQYF
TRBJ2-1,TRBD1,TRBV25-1,CASSPKGQGGYSEQFF
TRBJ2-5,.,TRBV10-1,CASWGDWAFQETQYF
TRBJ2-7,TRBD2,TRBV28,CASSSMSGRAKEEQYF
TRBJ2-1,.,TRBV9,CASSVAGSYNEQFF
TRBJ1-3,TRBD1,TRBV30,CAWTRGPGNTIYF
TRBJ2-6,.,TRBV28,CASSPLRQAGANVLTF
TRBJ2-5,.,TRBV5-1,CASSLAGLGLRETQYF
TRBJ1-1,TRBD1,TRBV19,CASSILGQGRFEAFF
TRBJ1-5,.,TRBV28,CASSSRSQPQHF
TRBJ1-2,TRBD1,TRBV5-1,CASTRETGGNYGYTF